Below are 29 T cell receptor beta chains sequenced from a single sample in a study of cytomegalovirus exposure and HLA in healthy donors. PCR primers comprised 60 Vbeta and 13 Jbeta primers. Assay: immunoSEQ multiplex PCR; the TCRdb copy retains only in-frame clones and omits some. The sample lists some 97,000 clones; about 79% were seen once. Sequencing input: PBMCs. These receptors were collected from a female donor in good health and CMV-seropositive.

The chain employs TRBV7-8 and TRBJ1-1; 8 nucleotides agree with TRBD1. Per the germline V gene, CDR1 is SGHVS and CDR2 is FQNEAQ. CDR3 size: 14 residues. V lost 1 base, J lost 5 bases, and 3 bases stayed unmatched. In DNA, the CDR3 is TGTGCCAGCAGCTTAGACAGGGGGGGGACTGAAGCTTTCTTT. Translating it yields CASSLDRGGTEAFF. The full variable domain, its missing parts supplied by reference TRBV7-8 and TRBJ1-1, is GAGVSQSPRYKVAKRGQDVALRCDPISGHVSLFWYQQALGQGPEFLTYFQNEAQLDKSGLPSDRFFAERPEGSVSTLKIQRTQQEDSAVYLCASSLDRGGTEAFFGQGTRLTVV.

J is TRBJ2-1 and V is TRBV5-4, with 8 bases lining up with TRBD2. CDR3 length: 16 residues. Germline V gene data show CDR1 as SGHNT and CDR2 as YYREEE (reference sequence). With 3 bases clipped from V and 4 bases from J, the junction kept 9 bases outside the gene matches. The CDR3 DNA is TGTGCCAGCAGCTACCGGACTAGCACGAGTTACAATGAGCAGTTCTTC. It codes for CASSYRTSTSYNEQFF.

V and J are TRBV27 and TRBJ2-6; 8 bases align to TRBD1. The CDR3 totals 19 residues. J was trimmed by 1 base and V by 5 bases; bases with no gene match: 13. CDR1 is MNHEY, CDR2 SMNVEV, per germline (reference sequence). CDR3 sequence reads: CASSSRPDRALSGANVLTF. CDR3 nucleotide sequence: TGTGCCAGCAGTAGTAGACCGGACAGGGCGTTATCTGGGGCCAACGTCCTGACTTTC.

The chain is built from TRBV29-1 and TRBJ2-7, with 7 bases matching TRBD1. Germline V gene sequence: CDR1 SQVTM, CDR2 ANQGSEA. There are 17 residues in the CDR3. The V segment lost 4 bases and the J segment 2 bases; nucleotides outside the gene matches: 17. The CDR3 reads CSVARATWTGTPYEQYF. The CDR3 nucleotides read TGCAGCGTTGCGAGGGCGACTTGGACAGGTACCCCCTACGAGCAGTACTTC.

The V and J genes are TRBV11-2 and TRBJ1-6, with D unclear. Between the trimmed V and J ends, which lost 3 bases and 10 bases, there was a span of 10 bases. The CDR3 spans 13 residues. Germline V gene data show CDR1 as SGHAT and CDR2 as FQNNGV. In DNA, the CDR3 is TGTGCCAGCAGCTTCCGGCGGGGATCACCCCTCCACTTT. It is translated as CASSFRRGSPLHF.

The rearrangement links TRBV19 to TRBJ1-5; 7 bases map to TRBD1. V was clipped by 3 bases and J by 2 bases; unmatched bases: 13. The germline V gene encodes CDR1 LNHDA and CDR2 SQIVND (reference sequence). The length of the CDR3 is 18 residues. The CDR3 reads CASSIPRTGLLGNQPQHF. For the CDR3, the DNA is TGTGCCAGTAGTATCCCTCGGACAGGTTTATTGGGCAATCAGCCCCAGCATTTT.

The genes are TRBV5-4 and TRBJ2-1; 9 bases fit TRBD1. Germline lookup yields CDR1 SGHNT and CDR2 YYREEE (reference sequence). The trim removed 0 bases at V and 6 bases at J, leaving 4 bases unmatched. CDR3 length: 15 residues. The CDR3 nucleotides are TGTGCCAGCAGCTTGGACAGGGGGCGATTCAATGAGCAGTTCTTC. Amino acids: CASSLDRGRFNEQFF.

V is TRBV13 and J is TRBJ2-7, with a weak D call TRBD2 (6 bases). The CDR3 loop spans 15 amino acids. V gave up 2 bases and J gave up 3 bases, with 14 bases separating them. The V gene's germline CDR1 is PRHDT and CDR2 FYEKMQ (reference sequence). CDR3 sequence (DNA): TGTGCCAGCAGCTTATTGGCGCAGGGAGGCTACGAGCAGTACTTC. It translates to CASSLLAQGGYEQYF.

The rearrangement joins TRBV5-4 to TRBJ2-1; 12 bases are a match to TRBD2. V gave up 5 bases and J gave up 6 bases; unmatched junction bases: 9. Germline values: CDR1 SGHNT, CDR2 YYREEE (reference sequence). This CDR3 comprises 16 residues. The CDR3 DNA sequence: TGTGCCAGCAGACCCCCCGGGACTAGCGGGCTCAATGAGCAGTTCTTC. It specifies CASRPPGTSGLNEQFF.

This clone was picked up a small number of times. The chain joins TRBV2 to TRBJ1-5; D unclear. The V gene's germline CDR1 is SNHLY and CDR2 FYNNEI. V lost 7 bases to trimming and J lost 0 bases, with 10 bases between them. This CDR3 is built from 14 residues. CDR3 region: CASIDRDSNQPQHF. The DNA for the CDR3 is TGTGCCAGCATAGACCGGGATAGCAATCAGCCCCAGCATTTT.

The V gene is TRBV5-1, the J gene TRBJ2-7; D might be TRBD1 (6 bases). The CDR3 spans 16 residues. Deletions cut 0 bases from V and 1 base from J, with 14 bases between. Looked up from germline, CDR1 is SGHRS and CDR2 is YFSETQ. CDR3 bases: TGCGCCAGCAGCTTGGGTACAGGGTTAGCGTCCTACGAGCAGTACTTC. Its protein is CASSLGTGLASYEQYF.

The V gene is TRBV5-1, the J gene TRBJ1-1; D is undetermined. The CDR3 extends over 14 amino acids. Germline CDR1 and CDR2: SGHRS and YFSETQ. Trimming left V 4 bases short and J 2 bases short, with 12 bases between. For the CDR3, the DNA is TGCGCCAGCAGCACCGGGTCAGATAACACTGAAGCTTTCTTT. It encodes CASSTGSDNTEAFF.

The J gene is TRBJ2-7, the V gene TRBV5-1, with 8 positions matching TRBD1. The CDR3 totals 14 residues. Germline values: CDR1 SGHRS, CDR2 YFSETQ. V lost 4 bases and J lost 6; bases outside the gene matches: 9. The CDR3 sequence is CASSPRTGIGEQYF. DNA of the CDR3: TGCGCCAGCAGCCCAAGGACAGGGATTGGCGAGCAGTACTTC.

In nucleotides, the CDR3 is TGTGCCAGCAGCACCGGGGACAGGGGGCTGGATTCACCCCTCCACTTT. Residues: CASSTGDRGLDSPLHF. V usage is TRBV5-6 and J usage is TRBJ1-6, with 12 bases aligning to TRBD1. The CDR3 runs to 16 residues. The trim removed 4 bases at V and 8 bases at J, leaving 7 bases unmatched. From germline, CDR1 is SGHDT and CDR2 YYEEEE.

The chain uses TRBV5-4 and TRBJ2-5, with a possible D match to TRBD1 (5 bases). The CDR3 is 14 amino acids. From germline, CDR1 is SGHNT and CDR2 YYREEE (reference sequence). Trimming cost V 1 base and J 2 bases, with 9 bases left between them. As DNA, the CDR3 is TGTGCCAGCAGCTTGAGGGCAGGGCAAGAGACCCAGTACTTC. This encodes CASSLRAGQETQYF.

DNA of the CDR3: TGTGCCAGCAGTTTCAACAGGGCCTACGAGCAGTACTTC. As protein: CASSFNRAYEQYF. J is TRBJ2-7 and V is TRBV27; a weak D match, TRBD1 (6 bases). This CDR3 has 13 amino acids. In germline, CDR1 is MNHEY, CDR2 SMNVEV (reference sequence). Trimming shortened V by 3 bases and J by 2 bases, and 8 bases separated the two germline ends.

The chain couples TRBV7-9 to TRBJ1-1; no clear D gene. The CDR3 extends over 13 amino acids. CDR1 is SEHNR, CDR2 FQNEAQ, per germline (reference sequence). With 1 base removed from V and 3 bases from J, the gap between germline ends came to 6 bases. The CDR3 nucleotides read TGTGCCAGCAGCTTAGGGGCCCACACTGAAGCTTTCTTT. It codes for CASSLGAHTEAFF. Full variable domain (remainder filled in from reference TRBV7-9 and TRBJ1-1): DTGVSQNPRHKITKRGQNVTFRCDPISEHNRLYWYRQTLGQGPEFLTYFQNEAQLEKSRLLSDRFSAERPKGSFSTLEIQRTEQGDSAMYLCASSLGAHTEAFFGQGTRLTVV.

The chain couples TRBV2 to TRBJ2-2, with 9 bases identical to TRBD2. V lost 6 bases and J lost 1; bases outside the gene matches: 12. Germline V gene data show CDR1 as SNHLY and CDR2 as FYNNEI. The CDR3 is made up of 18 amino acids. The CDR3 loop reads CASSHLRAGGENTGELFF. CDR3 DNA: TGTGCCAGCAGCCACCTACGTGCGGGGGGGGAGAACACCGGGGAGCTGTTTTTT. The entire variable domain, with the rest obtained from reference TRBV2 and TRBJ2-2, is as follows: EPEVTQTPSHQVTQMGQEVILRCVPISNHLYFYWYRQILGQKVEFLVSFYNNEISEKSEIFDDQFSVERPDGSNFTLKIRSTKLEDSAMYFCASSHLRAGGENTGELFFGEGSRLTVL.

This clone showed up just a few times. The chain uses TRBV7-9 and TRBJ1-1; 7 bases agree with TRBD1. V was pared by 5 bases and J by 7 bases, with 7 bases of the junction left unmatched. This CDR3 is 13 amino acids long. Germline values: CDR1 SEHNR, CDR2 FQNEAQ (reference sequence). CDR3 sequence reads: CASSPIDRVEAFF. The DNA for the CDR3 is TGTGCCAGCAGCCCGATCGACAGGGTTGAAGCTTTCTTT.

This chain connects TRBV19 to TRBJ1-2; 8 bases are shared with TRBD1. This CDR3 comprises 15 residues. The germline CDR1 and CDR2 sequences are LNHDA and SQIVND (reference sequence). V trimming: 3 bases; J trimming: 4 bases; junction bases outside the gene matches: 7. The chain's CDR3 is CASSIRTGRPYGYTF. CDR3 nucleotide sequence: TGTGCCAGTAGTATTAGGACAGGGCGTCCCTATGGCTACACCTTC.

V and J are TRBV5-4 and TRBJ2-1; 10 positions agree with TRBD2. The CDR3 consists of 16 residues. The V segment lost 1 base and the J segment 1 base; nucleotides outside the gene matches: 2. Germline CDR1 SGHNT, CDR2 YYREEE (reference sequence). DNA for the CDR3: TGTGCCAGCAGCTTGAAACTAGCGGGATCCTACAATGAGCAGTTCTTC. Residues: CASSLKLAGSYNEQFF.

V and J are TRBV6-1 and TRBJ1-1, with 10 positions matching TRBD1. The V gene's germline CDR1 is MNHNS and CDR2 SASEGT. The CDR3 has 13 amino acids. Trimming removed 9 bases from V and 4 bases from J; junction bases left unmatched: 5. CDR3 in amino acids: CASRTGGLTEAFF. The CDR3 DNA reads TGTGCCAGTCGGACAGGGGGACTCACTGAAGCTTTCTTT.

The chain couples TRBV9 to TRBJ2-3, with a tentative D call TRBD2 (6 bases). This CDR3 region has 16 residues. Trimming removed 2 bases at V and 2 bases at J, with 15 bases between. Germline loops: CDR1 SGDLS, CDR2 YYNGEE. DNA of the CDR3: TGTGCCAGCAGCGTTCCCGGGAGCCTCACCACAGATACGCAGTATTTT. Residues: CASSVPGSLTTDTQYF.

This clone was detected only once. The chain couples TRBV6-6 to TRBJ2-3, with D tentatively TRBD2 (7 bases). With 2 bases removed from V and 2 bases from J, the gap between germline ends came to 14 bases. The germline gives CDR1 MNHNY, CDR2 SVGAGI (reference sequence). The CDR3 is 16 amino acids. The CDR3 here is CASSYGAGAFTDTQYF. The DNA for the CDR3 is TGTGCCAGCAGTTACGGGGCGGGGGCATTCACAGATACGCAGTATTTT.

The chain has TRBV18 and TRBJ2-1, with 9 positions matching TRBD1. The CDR3 spans 13 residues. The germline V gene encodes CDR1 KGHSH and CDR2 LQKENI. V shed 3 bases and J 9 bases; nucleotides not matched to a gene: 3. CDR3 protein: CASSPTGGGEQFF. CDR3 DNA: TGTGCCAGCTCACCCACAGGGGGCGGTGAGCAGTTCTTC.

The chain recombines TRBV5-4 with TRBJ1-2; 8 positions match TRBD1. This CDR3 is built from 15 residues. Looked up from germline, CDR1 is SGHNT and CDR2 is YYREEE (reference sequence). The V gene end was trimmed by 1 base and the J gene end by 6 bases; junction bases not matched to a gene: 8. Written as DNA, the CDR3 is TGTGCCAGCAGCTTGACCCTGACAGGGGAGGATGGCTACACCTTC. Residues: CASSLTLTGEDGYTF.

The chain recombines TRBV11-2 with TRBJ2-1; D is unresolved. CDR1 is SGHAT and CDR2 is FQNNGV in the germline V gene. The CDR3 spans 12 residues. V shed 7 bases and J shed 8 bases, with 12 bases lying between them. The CDR3 DNA sequence: TGTGCCAGCAAAATACAGTGGGATGAGCAGTTCTTC. It codes for CASKIQWDEQFF. The whole variable domain, filled in from reference TRBV11-2 and TRBJ2-1, reads EAGVAQSPRYKIIEKRQSVAFWCNPISGHATLYWYQQILGQGPKLLIQFQNNGVVDDSQLPKDRFSAERLKGVDSTLKIQPAKLEDSAVYLCASKIQWDEQFFGPGTRLTVL.

This clone occurred a few times. V and J are TRBV30 and TRBJ2-1; 7 bases fit TRBD2. The germline CDR1 and CDR2 sequences are GTSNPN and SVGIG (reference sequence). With 2 bases clipped from V and 12 bases from J, the junction kept 10 bases outside the gene matches. CDR3 length equals 13 residues. As DNA, the CDR3 is TGTGCCTGGAGTCAACGGGCGGGGGTGGGGCAGTTCTTC. Translating gives CAWSQRAGVGQFF.

The chain carries TRBV6-1 and TRBJ2-1; TRBD2 matches at 12 bases. The length of the CDR3 is 14 residues. The V gene's germline CDR1 is MNHNS and CDR2 SASEGT. V lost 7 bases, J lost 5 bases, and 3 bases stayed unmatched. As DNA, the CDR3 is TGTGCCAGCACTTCTAGCGGGAGGGACAATGAGCAGTTCTTC. Translating it yields CASTSSGRDNEQFF.